This T cell receptor (beta chain) was documented in a study of T-cell memory formation after mild COVID-19 (dated by TCRdb to the early 2020s). About the study as a whole: TCR sequence clusters from the two donors were found to be largely donor specific. Longitudinal TCRalpha and TCRbeta repertoire sequencing tracked T-cell clones expanding and contracting after mild COVID-19 in a couple of donors. Two young, previously healthy adult volunteers, one female and one male, were included in the cohort. What the study reported, not specific to this receptor: Contracting CD4+ clones turned up mainly in the CM and EM memory subsets, whereas EMRA was where CD8+ clones were enriched. Some responding clones were detected in pre-infection memory, suggesting pre-existing cross-reactive memory T cells joined the SARS-CoV-2 response. The study covered only a couple of mild cases, and larger cohorts including severe cases with pre-infection samples were considered necessary. Balanced CD4/CD8 phenotypes were observed for clones contracting from day 15 to 85, whereas a bias towards CD4+ was observed for a second wave of clones expanding from day 15 to 37. SARS-CoV-2 specificity was not confirmed for the second-wave clones peaking on day 37.

CDR3 length: 14 amino acids, cysteine to phenylalanine. Just the 42-base CDR3 DNA is kept, in frame starting at base 1. Unmatched junction bases come to 4, with V trimmed by 5 bases and J by 7 bases. CDR1 and CDR2 (SEHNR, FQNEAQ) derive from the germline V gene (reference sequence). Instrument used: Illumina NovaSeq 6000. TCRalpha and TCRbeta cDNA libraries were built by 5'RACE with constant-segment primers, adding sample barcodes and unique molecular identifiers. RNA was extracted from every sample with Trizol reagent. Libraries were amplified in two PCR steps, with a second sample barcode and Illumina TruSeq adapters added in the second step. Sequencing of libraries was performed on an Illumina NovaSeq with 2 x 150 bp paired-end reads. In the original analysis: The reads were demultiplexed and collapsed into UMI-guided consensus sequences using migec v1.2.7. Using mixcr v2.1.11, the UMI consensuses were aligned to TRA and TRB V and J templates and assembled into clonotypes. Clonotypes were classified as expanded or contracted when called significant by both edgeR and NoisET, with noise models trained on biological replicates. For edgeR calls, the thresholds were a false discovery rate-adjusted p below 0.01 and a log2 fold-change of 1. PCA with hierarchical clustering of max-normalized trajectories of the 1000 most abundant clonotypes was used as exploratory dynamics analysis. Separately sequenced CD4+ and CD8+ repertoires were used to assign the CD4 or CD8 phenotype of responding clones. TCRdb passed the public sequencing reads through fastp at Q25 and MiXCR, retaining productive beta sequences. Duplicate CDR3 protein sequences are folded into a single record with the most common DNA and genes. The V and J calls and clone size are TCRdb's, not the authors'. Here the sample has 250,000 to 350,000 distinct CDR3 sequences; 15% to 20% occur a single time. Together, the top ten hold about a fifth of the sample.

Ficoll-Paque density gradient centrifugation was the method used to isolate PBMCs. Notes on this clonotype: It has no known antigen specificity. No much larger clone is present one base from it, and per-base qualities are unavailable.

The receptor was isolated from a man younger than 35 who had mild COVID-19 (a few samples of this study predate the infection). The sample titles of this study are shuffled in the database, so cell type and time point are left out; the donor was told from shared clones. The rearrangement joined TRBV7-9 to TRBJ1-4, and TRBD1 aligns with 10 junction nucleotides. Sequencing used PBMCs or a T cell subset sorted from them (not recorded which). The sequenced DNA: TGTGCCAGCAGCCAGGGACAGGGGTTTGAAAAACTGTTTTTT. This encodes CASSQGQGFEKLFF.